This TCR beta chain was sequenced in a study of CD8+ T cells in alopecia areata. Background on the study: The tofacitinib course ran for 6 to 18 months and was followed by 6 months off drug.

The authors extracted RNA and reverse transcribed it into cDNA as the sequencing template. Measured with immunoSEQ multiplex PCR; TCRdb has only the in-frame clones, and not every one. The table has roughly 180,000 clones, 45% to 75% seen once. The junction had 18 bases not matched to a gene; V was cut back by 6 bases and J by 3 bases. CDR3 length: 19 residues. Germline V gives CDR1 MNHEY, CDR2 SMNVEV (reference sequence). Points on this clone: Antigen unknown.

As to treatment: oral pan-JAK inhibitor, 5-10 mg twice daily. General study findings and limits: The study found tofacitinib significantly decreased scalp clonality and expanded CD8+ clones among the top 100. Tissue-resident alphabeta T cells belonging to normal skin likewise get sequenced within scalp specimens.

This TCR was recovered from a human donor with alopecia areata. The sample was CD4+ T cells sorted from blood, taken at week 4, from a patient treated with tofacitinib. The chain recombines TRBV27 with TRBJ1-3; 9 nucleotides line up with TRBD1. CDR3 protein: CASRSRDRFTGGFGNTIYF. The CDR3 DNA is TGTGCCAGCAGATCACGGGATCGTTTCACAGGGGGCTTTGGAAACACCATATATTTT.